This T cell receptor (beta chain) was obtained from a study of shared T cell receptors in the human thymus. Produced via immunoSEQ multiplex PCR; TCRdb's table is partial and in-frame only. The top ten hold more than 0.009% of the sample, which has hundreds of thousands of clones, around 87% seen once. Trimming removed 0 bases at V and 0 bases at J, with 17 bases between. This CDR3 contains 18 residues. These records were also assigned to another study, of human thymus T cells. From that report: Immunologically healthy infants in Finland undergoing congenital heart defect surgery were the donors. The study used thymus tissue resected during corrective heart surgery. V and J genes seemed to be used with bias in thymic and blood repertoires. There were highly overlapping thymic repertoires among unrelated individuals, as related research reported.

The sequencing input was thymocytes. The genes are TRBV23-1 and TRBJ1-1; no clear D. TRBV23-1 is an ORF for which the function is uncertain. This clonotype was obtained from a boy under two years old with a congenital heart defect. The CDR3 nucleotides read TGCGCCAGCAGTCAATCGTTCAGCATGGGCAGGATGAACACTGAAGCTTTCTTT. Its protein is CASSQSFSMGRMNTEAFF.